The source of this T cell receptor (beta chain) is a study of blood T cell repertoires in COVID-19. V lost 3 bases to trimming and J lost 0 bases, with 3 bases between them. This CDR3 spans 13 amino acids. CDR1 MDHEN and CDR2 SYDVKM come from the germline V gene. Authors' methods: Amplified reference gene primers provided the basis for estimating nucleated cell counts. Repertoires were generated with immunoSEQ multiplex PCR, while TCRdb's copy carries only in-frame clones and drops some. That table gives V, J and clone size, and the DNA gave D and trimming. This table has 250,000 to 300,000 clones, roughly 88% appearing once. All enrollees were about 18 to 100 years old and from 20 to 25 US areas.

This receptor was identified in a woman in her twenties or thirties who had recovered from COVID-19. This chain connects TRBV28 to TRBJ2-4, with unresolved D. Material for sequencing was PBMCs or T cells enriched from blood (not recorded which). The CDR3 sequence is CASSFIAKNIQYF. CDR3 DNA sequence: TGTGCCAGCAGTTTTATAGCCAAAAACATTCAGTACTTC.